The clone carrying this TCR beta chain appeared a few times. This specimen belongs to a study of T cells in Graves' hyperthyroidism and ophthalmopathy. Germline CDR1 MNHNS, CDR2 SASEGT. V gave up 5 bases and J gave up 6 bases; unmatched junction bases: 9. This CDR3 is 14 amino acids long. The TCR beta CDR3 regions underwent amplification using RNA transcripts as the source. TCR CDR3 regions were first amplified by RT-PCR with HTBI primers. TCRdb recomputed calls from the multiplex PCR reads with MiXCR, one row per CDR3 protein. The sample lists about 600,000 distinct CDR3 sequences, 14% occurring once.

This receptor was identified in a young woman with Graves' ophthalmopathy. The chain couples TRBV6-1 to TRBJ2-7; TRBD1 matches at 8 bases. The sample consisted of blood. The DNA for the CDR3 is TGTGCCAGCAGTTCCCAGGACAGGGCTCTCGAGCAGTACTTC. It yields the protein CASSSQDRALEQYF.